What follows are 14 T cell receptor beta chains derived from one specimen sequenced in a study of CD8 T cells in ankylosing spondylitis. Study-wide results and caveats: What seemed typical of ankylosing spondylitis blood was a TCR beta motif built from about 8 highly homologous variants.

From the 5' RACE reads, TCRdb called clonotypes with MiXCR, one entry per CDR3 protein. The table shows 220,000 or so distinct CDR3 sequences, with around 20% occurring only once. Their target antigens are unknown. The sample consisted of blood, either unsorted or a sorted T cell fraction (not recorded which). The receptors come from a male donor with ankylosing spondylitis.

This clonotype has more than one count but fewer than ten. The chain links TRBV29-1 to TRBJ2-1, with 9 bases that match TRBD1. Germline assignment: CDR1 SQVTM and CDR2 ANQGSEA. The CDR3 totals 15 residues. Germline trimming cut 0 bases from V and 7 bases from J; bases unmatched to any gene: 7. The CDR3 loop is CSVEEGDRESNEQFF. The CDR3, as DNA: TGCAGCGTTGAAGAAGGGGACAGGGAGTCGAATGAGCAGTTCTTC.

In its sample, this clonotype was seen a few times. The chain recombines TRBV12-3 or TRBV12-4 with TRBJ2-5; possibly TRBD2 for D (6 bases). The CDR3 loop spans 16 amino acids. The ends were cut back, 5 bases at V and 2 bases at J, with 18 bases in the middle. The DNA for the CDR3 is TGTGCCAGCAGTAAACGACTAGTGACGGTACAAGAGACCCAGTACTTC. This codes for CASSKRLVTVQETQYF.

Worth noting for this clonotype: A read error may account for a junction end that differs from germline. The chain combines TRBV24-1 with TRBJ2-1; D uncertain. The CDR3 length is 13 residues. Germline CDR1 is KGHDR and CDR2 is SFDVKD. The CDR3 loop is CATSYFPYNEQFF. DNA of the CDR3: TGTGCCACCAGTTATTTCCCCTACAATGAGCAGTTCTTC.

This clonotype has just a few counts. V gene TRBV7-9 combines with J gene TRBJ2-7; the D call may be TRBD1 or TRBD2 (5 bases each). The CDR3 sequence is 15 residues long. Trimming removed 1 base at V and 2 bases at J, with 12 bases between. The germline V gene has CDR1 SEHNR and CDR2 FQNEAQ (reference sequence). As DNA, the CDR3 is TGTGCCAGCAGCTTAGGGGACCTTGACCCCTACGAGCAGTACTTC. Its translation is CASSLGDLDPYEQYF.

This chain connects TRBV12-5 to TRBJ2-3; D is unresolved. CDR3 size: 12 residues. Germline CDR1 reads LGHNT; CDR2 reads FRNRAP. The V end lost 6 bases, the J end lost 2 bases, and 6 bases lay between the germline ends. The CDR3 here is CASGSPTDTQYF. Here the CDR3 DNA reads TGTGCTAGTGGCAGCCCCACAGATACGCAGTATTTT.

This clonotype was counted between two and nine times. This chain connects TRBV5-6 to TRBJ1-5; D is ambiguous. The CDR3 length is 15 residues. V shed 3 bases and J shed 0 bases, with 10 bases lying between them. Germline CDR1 reads SGHDT; CDR2 reads YYEEEE. CDR3 region: CASSSWSNSNQPQHF. Here the CDR3 DNA reads TGTGCCAGCAGCTCGTGGAGCAATAGCAATCAGCCCCAGCATTTT.

This clonotype was picked up a small number of times. The V call is TRBV7-9, the J call TRBJ2-1, with a weak D call TRBD2 (6 bases). This CDR3 spans 16 amino acids. V was trimmed by 3 bases and J by 3 bases, leaving 15 bases between them. Germline V gene lookup returns CDR1 SEHNR and CDR2 FQNEAQ (reference sequence). CDR3 DNA: TGTGCCAGCAGCTTCCCCCGCGGGATGCACTACAATGAGCAGTTCTTC. It codes for CASSFPRGMHYNEQFF.

V gene TRBV2 combines with J gene TRBJ1-1, with 9 bases identical to TRBD1. The CDR3 spans 13 residues. The germline CDR1 and CDR2 sequences are SNHLY and FYNNEI. Trimming removed 7 bases from V and 5 bases from J; junction bases left unmatched: 5. The CDR3 loop is CASMGQGLTEAFF. CDR3 nucleotide sequence: TGTGCCAGCATGGGACAGGGTCTTACTGAAGCTTTCTTT.

This clonotype came up many times. The chain employs TRBV29-1 and TRBJ2-1; the match to TRBD2 covers 12 bases. CDR1 is SQVTM and CDR2 is ANQGSEA in the germline V gene. This CDR3 has 14 amino acids. After removal of 6 bases from V and 3 bases from J, the junction contained 3 bases not matched to a gene. The CDR3 spells CSVPSGRVYNEQFF. CDR3 in DNA: TGCAGCGTCCCTAGCGGGAGGGTCTACAATGAGCAGTTCTTC.

The sample holds many counts of this clonotype. The chain joins TRBV12-3 or TRBV12-4 to TRBJ1-5; no reliable D call. The CDR3 runs to 13 residues. V was cut by 4 bases and J by 0 bases, with 4 bases left in between. The CDR3 loop is CASSYNSNQPQHF. CDR3 sequence (DNA): TGTGCCAGCAGTTACAATAGCAATCAGCCCCAGCATTTT.

This chain's CDR3 is CASRGGTYGYTF. The CDR3 DNA follows: TGTGCCAGCCGGGGGGGCACCTATGGCTACACCTTC. The chain couples TRBV13 to TRBJ1-2; TRBD1 might be the D (6 bases). Per the germline V gene, CDR1 is PRHDT and CDR2 is FYEKMQ (reference sequence). The V gene lost 8 bases and the J gene lost 4 bases, with 11 bases spanning the gap. The CDR3 contains 12 residues.

This clonotype has more than one count but fewer than ten. The chain uses TRBV6-2 or TRBV6-3 and TRBJ2-3, with D possibly TRBD1 on 5 matching bases. The CDR3 contains 15 residues. Trimming shortened V by 10 bases and J by 6 bases, and 23 bases separated the two germline ends. Germline CDR1 is MNHEY and CDR2 is SVGEGT. CDR3 loop: CATQPTTGFSDTQYF. For the CDR3, the DNA is TGTGCCACCCAACCAACTACAGGTTTCTCTGATACGCAGTATTTT.

The chain links TRBV7-2 to TRBJ2-1; D gene ambiguous. V was cut by 1 base and J by 4 bases, with 5 bases left in between. The CDR3 totals 13 residues. Germline-derived CDR1 and CDR2 are SGHTA and FQGNSA. This CDR3 reads CASSLDAYNEQFF. The CDR3 bases are TGTGCCAGCAGCTTAGACGCGTACAATGAGCAGTTCTTC.

This clonotype has a handful of counts. The CDR3 is CASSPRDGYSYEQYF. As DNA, the CDR3 is TGTGCCAGCAGCCCACGGGATGGGTACTCCTACGAGCAGTACTTC. The gene calls are TRBV7-9 and TRBJ2-7; perhaps TRBD2 as D (5 bases). The V end lost 5 bases, the J end lost 0 bases, and 14 bases lay between the germline ends. Germline V gene lookup returns CDR1 SEHNR and CDR2 FQNEAQ (reference sequence). CDR3 length equals 15 residues.